These 18 T cell receptor beta chains originate from one sample sequenced in a study of beta chain features in type 1 diabetes. Expressed TCRB transcripts were sequenced, since all the RNA that had been isolated was reverse transcribed. Sequencing was performed with immunoSEQ multiplex PCR; in TCRdb, only in-frame clones are kept and a portion is missing. Here the sample spans about 900,000 clones, 17% being singletons. Sequences were obtained from naive CD4+ T cells from blood. These receptors originate from a woman in her late teens or twenties in good health.

This clone has only a few counts. The V gene is TRBV7-8, the J gene TRBJ2-1; D is undetermined. V lost 1 base and J lost 7, with 17 bases in between. The CDR3 loop spans 16 amino acids. The V gene's germline CDR1 is SGHVS and CDR2 FQNEAQ. This CDR3 reads CASSLVGSSTLNEQFF. CDR3 in DNA: TGTGCCAGCAGCTTAGTAGGCTCTTCCACGCTTAATGAGCAGTTCTTC. Full variable domain (rest looked up from reference TRBV7-8 and TRBJ2-1): GAGVSQSPRYKVAKRGQDVALRCDPISGHVSLFWYQQALGQGPEFLTYFQNEAQLDKSGLPSDRFFAERPEGSVSTLKIQRTQQEDSAVYLCASSLVGSSTLNEQFFGPGTRLTVL.

This clone was found a few times. This chain links TRBV7-9 with TRBJ2-3; the D gene could be TRBD1 or TRBD2 (6 bases each). The germline CDR1 and CDR2 sequences are SEHNR and FQNEAQ (reference sequence). This CDR3 has 17 residues. Trimming stripped 5 bases from V and 1 base from J, with 19 bases between. This CDR3 is CASSHSRGPARTDTQYF. As DNA, the CDR3 is TGTGCCAGCAGCCACTCACGGGGGCCCGCGCGCACAGATACGCAGTATTTT.

This clone was found a few times. This sequence joins TRBV27 and TRBJ1-3; 7 nucleotides agree with TRBD1. CDR3 length: 14 residues. Germline-derived CDR1 and CDR2 are MNHEY and SMNVEV (reference sequence). Losses at the gene ends were 6 bases for V and 4 bases for J; bases not matched to a gene: 6. For the CDR3, the DNA is TGTGCCAGCAGCATTTCGGACAGGGGAAACACCATATATTTT. Translated: CASSISDRGNTIYF.

This clone has only a few counts. The genes are TRBV6-6 and TRBJ1-2; 8 bases match TRBD1. The V gene end was trimmed by 2 bases and the J gene end by 3 bases; junction bases not matched to a gene: 2. CDR3 size: 14 residues. Germline CDR1 and CDR2: MNHNY and SVGAGI (reference sequence). The CDR3 DNA reads TGTGCCAGCAGTTACCCGGGACAGGACTATGGCTACACCTTC. Residues: CASSYPGQDYGYTF.

This clone has just a few counts. The chain carries TRBV10-3 and TRBJ2-7, with D uncertain. This CDR3 has 16 residues. Germline CDR1 reads ENHRY; CDR2 reads SYGVKD. V dropped 2 bases and J dropped 0 bases, with 14 bases sitting between them. DNA of the CDR3: TGTGCCATCAGTGAGCAGATACGATTTAGCTCCTACGAGCAGTACTTC. Translating it yields CAISEQIRFSSYEQYF.

In its sample, this clone was seen a few times. J is TRBJ2-1 and V is TRBV29-1; no firm D call. This CDR3 has 10 residues. The germline V gene has CDR1 SQVTM and CDR2 ANQGSEA. Trimming left V 4 bases short and J 9 bases short, with 7 bases between. Written as DNA, the CDR3 is TGCAGCGTTGCTCTAGGTGAGCAGTTCTTC. It encodes CSVALGEQFF.

This chain connects TRBV7-3 to TRBJ1-2, with unresolved D. The CDR3 spans 14 residues. Trimming shortened V by 1 base and J by 7 bases, and 13 bases separated the two germline ends. Looked up from germline, CDR1 is SGHTA and CDR2 is FQGTGA. Written as DNA, the CDR3 is TGTGCCAGCAGCTTAATCGGCAGCGGGTCTGGCTACACCTTC. Protein sequence: CASSLIGSGSGYTF.

Of note for this clone: Other DNA sequences in the same sample also yield this CDR3. The rearrangement links TRBV28 to TRBJ2-7; 8 bases are shared with TRBD2. The ends lost 1 base at V and 4 bases at J; junction bases unmatched: 3. The CDR3 has 14 residues. Germline assignment: CDR1 MDHEN and CDR2 SYDVKM. CDR3 sequence: CASSLSGGFYEQYF. For the CDR3, the DNA is TGTGCCAGCAGTTTATCGGGAGGGTTTTACGAGCAGTACTTC.

This clone has more than one count but fewer than ten. The chain uses TRBV2 and TRBJ2-7; TRBD2 agrees at 11 bases. Germline trimming cut 7 bases from V and 6 bases from J; bases unmatched to any gene: 11. This CDR3 spans 15 amino acids. The V gene's germline CDR1 is SNHLY and CDR2 FYNNEI. The DNA for the CDR3 is TGTGCCAGCAAGCTAGCGGGAGGCCCGGGTGGCGAGCAGTACTTC. Translated, it gives CASKLAGGPGGEQYF.

The chain is built from TRBV27 and TRBJ1-3; possible D gene TRBD1, 6 bases. The CDR3 has 13 residues. Germline CDR1 and CDR2: MNHEY and SMNVEV (reference sequence). Trimming left V 3 bases short and J 7 bases short, with 10 bases between. Written as DNA, the CDR3 is TGTGCCAGCAGTTTTCGAGGGGGGAACACCATATATTTT. Its protein product is CASSFRGGNTIYF.

Notes on this clone: At one end, the junction sequence differs from germline, possibly due to a read error. V usage is TRBV2 and J usage is TRBJ1-5, with 8 bases identical to TRBD1. The germline gives CDR1 SNHLY, CDR2 FYNNEI. The CDR3 has 15 residues. CDR3 nucleotide sequence: TGTGCCAGCAGTGGGGACAGGTTGAGCAGTCAGCCCCAGCATTTT. Its translation: CASSGDRLSSQPQHF.

The gene calls are TRBV19 and TRBJ1-1; D remains unclear. Trimming left V 4 bases short and J 0 bases short, with 6 bases between. The CDR3 is 13 amino acids. CDR1 and CDR2 (germline): LNHDA, SQIVND (reference sequence). In nucleotides, the CDR3 is TGTGCCAGTAGTAGGCAGATGAACACTGAAGCTTTCTTT. Translated: CASSRQMNTEAFF.

This sequence joins TRBV6-5 and TRBJ1-4; no firm D call. V lost 6 bases, J lost 0 bases, and 5 bases lay in between. Germline assignment: CDR1 MNHEY and CDR2 SVGAGI. The CDR3 sequence is 13 residues long. CDR3 in amino acids: CASRPTTNEKLFF. The CDR3 DNA follows: TGTGCCAGCAGACCAACAACTAATGAAAAACTGTTTTTT.

The table lists this clone with a few counts. This chain links TRBV7-8 with TRBJ2-3, with D perhaps assigned TRBD1 or TRBD2 (6 bases each). This CDR3 is built from 15 residues. Germline assignment: CDR1 SGHVS and CDR2 FQNEAQ. The V end lost 2 bases, the J end lost 3 bases, and 12 bases lay between the germline ends. CDR3 nucleotide sequence: TGTGCCAGCAGCTTAAAGAGGAGGGGGACAGATACGCAGTATTTT. It encodes CASSLKRRGTDTQYF.

This clone was counted a few times. The rearrangement joins TRBV27 to TRBJ2-5, with 9 bases aligning to TRBD2. Per the germline V gene, CDR1 is MNHEY and CDR2 is SMNVEV (reference sequence). This CDR3 is 16 amino acids long. V trimming: 6 bases; J trimming: 6 bases; junction bases outside the gene matches: 14. The CDR3 DNA sequence: TGTGCCAGCAGCTCCGCCCCGGGGACTAGCTTCAAGACCCAGTACTTC. Amino acids: CASSSAPGTSFKTQYF.

This rearrangement joins TRBV7-9 to TRBJ2-4, with D uncertain. Trimming removed 6 bases from V and 1 base from J, with 10 bases in between. From germline, CDR1 is SEHNR and CDR2 FQNEAQ (reference sequence). The CDR3 has 14 residues. The CDR3 region has the DNA TGTGCCAGCAGGTCCATTTCGGCCAAAAACATTCAGTACTTC. Amino acid sequence: CASRSISAKNIQYF.

This clone was counted only a few times. This rearrangement joins TRBV28 to TRBJ1-1; no reliable D call. This CDR3 spans 12 amino acids. The V gene lost 6 bases and the J gene lost 3 bases, with 8 bases spanning the gap. Germline V lookup: CDR1 MDHEN, CDR2 SYDVKM. Here the CDR3 reads CASREIYTEAFF. The CDR3 DNA sequence: TGTGCCAGCAGGGAGATATACACTGAAGCTTTCTTT.

The rearrangement joins TRBV9 to TRBJ2-2, with TRBD2 matching 9 bases. Germline V gene lookup returns CDR1 SGDLS and CDR2 YYNGEE. The V segment lost 2 bases and the J segment 6 bases; nucleotides outside the gene matches: 11. The length of the CDR3 is 17 residues. CDR3 sequence: CASSVYFGGRAPGELFF. The DNA for the CDR3 is TGTGCCAGCAGCGTCTATTTTGGCGGGAGGGCCCCCGGGGAGCTGTTTTTT.